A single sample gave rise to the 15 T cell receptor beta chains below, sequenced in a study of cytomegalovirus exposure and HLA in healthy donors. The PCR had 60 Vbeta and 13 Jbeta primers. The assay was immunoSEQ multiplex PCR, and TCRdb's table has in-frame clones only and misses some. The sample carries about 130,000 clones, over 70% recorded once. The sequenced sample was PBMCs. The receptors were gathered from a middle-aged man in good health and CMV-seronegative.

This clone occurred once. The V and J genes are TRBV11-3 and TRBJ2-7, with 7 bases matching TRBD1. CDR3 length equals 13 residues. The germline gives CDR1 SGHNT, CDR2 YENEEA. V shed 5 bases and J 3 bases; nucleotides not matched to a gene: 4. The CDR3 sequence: CASSRDSNYEQYF. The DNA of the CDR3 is TGTGCCAGCAGCCGGGACAGTAACTACGAGCAGTACTTC.

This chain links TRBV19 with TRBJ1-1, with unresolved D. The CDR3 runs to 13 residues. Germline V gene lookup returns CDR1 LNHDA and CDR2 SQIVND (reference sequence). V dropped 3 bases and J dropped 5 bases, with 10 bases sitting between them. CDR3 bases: TGTGCCAGTAGTATTCGAGTGCGGACTGAAGCTTTCTTT. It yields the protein CASSIRVRTEAFF.

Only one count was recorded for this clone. CDR3: CASELRGEQFF. The DNA for the CDR3 is TGTGCCAGCGAACTCCGAGGTGAGCAGTTCTTC. The V gene is TRBV9, the J gene TRBJ2-1; no firm D call. The ends were cut back, 7 bases at V and 9 bases at J, with 11 bases in the middle. Germline V gene lookup returns CDR1 SGDLS and CDR2 YYNGEE. This CDR3 has 11 residues.

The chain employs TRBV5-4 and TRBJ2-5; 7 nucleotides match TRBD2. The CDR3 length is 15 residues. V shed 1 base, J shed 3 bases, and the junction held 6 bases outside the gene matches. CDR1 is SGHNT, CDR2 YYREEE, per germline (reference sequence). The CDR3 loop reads CASSLFWGGKETQYF. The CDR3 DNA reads TGTGCCAGCAGCTTGTTTTGGGGGGGGAAAGAGACCCAGTACTTC.

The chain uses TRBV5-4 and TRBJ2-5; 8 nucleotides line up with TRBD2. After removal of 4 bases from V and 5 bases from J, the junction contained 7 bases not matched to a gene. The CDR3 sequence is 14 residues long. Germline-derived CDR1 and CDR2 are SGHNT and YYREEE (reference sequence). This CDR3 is CASSRGGSYETQYF. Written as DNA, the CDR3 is TGTGCCAGCAGCCGGGGGGGCAGCTATGAGACCCAGTACTTC. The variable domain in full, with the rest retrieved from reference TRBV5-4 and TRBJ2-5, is ETGVTQSPTHLIKTRGQQVTLRCSSQSGHNTVSWYQQALGQGPQFIFQYYREEENGRGNFPPRFSGLQFPNYSSELNVNALELDDSALYLCASSRGGSYETQYFGPGTRLLVL.

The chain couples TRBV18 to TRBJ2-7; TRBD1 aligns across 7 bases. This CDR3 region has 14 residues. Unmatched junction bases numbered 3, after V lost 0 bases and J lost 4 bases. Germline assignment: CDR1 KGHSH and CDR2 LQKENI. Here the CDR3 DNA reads TGTGCCAGCTCACCACCACAGGGGACGTACGAGCAGTACTTC. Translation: CASSPPQGTYEQYF.

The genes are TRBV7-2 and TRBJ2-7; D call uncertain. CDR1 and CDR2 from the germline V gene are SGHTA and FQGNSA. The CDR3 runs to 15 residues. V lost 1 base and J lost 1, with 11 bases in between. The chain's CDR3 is CASSLGALISYEQYF. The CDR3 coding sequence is TGTGCCAGCAGCTTAGGCGCGCTCATTTCCTACGAGCAGTACTTC.

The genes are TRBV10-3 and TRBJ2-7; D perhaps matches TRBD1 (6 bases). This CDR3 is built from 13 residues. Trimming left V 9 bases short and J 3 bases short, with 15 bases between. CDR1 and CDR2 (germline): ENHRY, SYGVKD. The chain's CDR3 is CAIRDNHDYEQYF. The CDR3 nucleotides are TGTGCCATACGGGACAACCATGACTACGAGCAGTACTTC.

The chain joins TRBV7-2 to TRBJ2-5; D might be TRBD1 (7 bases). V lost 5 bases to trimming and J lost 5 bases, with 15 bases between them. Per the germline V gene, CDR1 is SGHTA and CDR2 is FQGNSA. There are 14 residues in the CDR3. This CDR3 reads CASSRQGGKETQYF. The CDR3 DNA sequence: TGTGCCAGCAGCCGGCAGGGGGGAAAGGAGACCCAGTACTTC.

As DNA, the CDR3 is TGTGCCAGCAGCCCGACGGCGGTATCGAACACCGGGGAGCTGTTTTTT. Translated, it gives CASSPTAVSNTGELFF. V gene TRBV7-3 combines with J gene TRBJ2-2; no reliable D call. The CDR3 is made up of 16 amino acids. V was trimmed by 5 bases and J by 0 bases, leaving 13 bases between them. The germline V gene encodes CDR1 SGHTA and CDR2 FQGTGA.

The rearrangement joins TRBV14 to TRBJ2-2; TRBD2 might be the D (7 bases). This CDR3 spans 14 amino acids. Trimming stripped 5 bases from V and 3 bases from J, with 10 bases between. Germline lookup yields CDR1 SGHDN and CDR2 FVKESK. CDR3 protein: CASSEGGYTGELFF. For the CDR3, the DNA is TGTGCCAGCAGCGAGGGGGGGTACACCGGGGAGCTGTTTTTT.

The CDR3 reads CASTPGWDNSPLHF. CDR3 nucleotides: TGCGCCAGCACTCCGGGATGGGATAATTCACCCCTCCACTTT. The chain joins TRBV5-1 to TRBJ1-6; D is uncertain. Germline V gene lookup returns CDR1 SGHRS and CDR2 YFSETQ. The CDR3 runs 14 residues. The ends were cut back, 6 bases at V and 5 bases at J, with 12 bases in the middle.

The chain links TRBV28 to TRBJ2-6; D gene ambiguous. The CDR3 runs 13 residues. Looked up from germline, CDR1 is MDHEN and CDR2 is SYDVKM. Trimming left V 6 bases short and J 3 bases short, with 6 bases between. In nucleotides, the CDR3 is TGTGCCAGCAGCCGAGGTGGGGCCAACGTCCTGACTTTC. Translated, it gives CASSRGGANVLTF.

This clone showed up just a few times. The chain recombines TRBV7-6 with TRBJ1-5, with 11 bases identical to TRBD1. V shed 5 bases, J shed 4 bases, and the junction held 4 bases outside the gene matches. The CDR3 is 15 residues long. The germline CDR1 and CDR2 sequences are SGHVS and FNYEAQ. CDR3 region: CASSPGTGGNQPQHF. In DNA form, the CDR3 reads TGTGCCAGCAGCCCCGGGACAGGGGGTAATCAGCCCCAGCATTTT.

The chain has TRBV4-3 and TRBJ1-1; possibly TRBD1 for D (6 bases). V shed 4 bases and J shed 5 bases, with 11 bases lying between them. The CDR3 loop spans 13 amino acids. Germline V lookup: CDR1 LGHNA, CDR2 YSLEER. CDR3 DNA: TGCGCCAGCAGCCTAAAACAGGGAACTGAAGCTTTCTTT. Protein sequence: CASSLKQGTEAFF.